This note documents a single T cell receptor (beta chain) sequence. The antigen is unknown. In the PCR, 60 Vbeta and 13 Jbeta primers were used. Profiled with immunoSEQ multiplex PCR; TCRdb holds only in-frame clones, not every one. The sample holds 150,000 to 200,000 clones, 80% to 85% seen once. This sample stems from a study of cytomegalovirus exposure and HLA in healthy donors. This CDR3 has 13 residues. Trimming took 6 bases from V and 7 from J; bases not matched to a gene: 3. Germline-derived CDR1 and CDR2 are MNHEY and SVGAGI. Study observations and caveats: It was confirmed in vitro that three of the CMV-associated chains were specific for CMV antigens.

The receptor was isolated from a man aged 40-55 years in good health and CMV-seropositive. The chain joins TRBV6-5 to TRBJ2-3, with 11 bases matching TRBD1. Sequencing input: PBMCs. The CDR3: CASRGTGGHTQYF. CDR3 nucleotides: TGTGCCAGCAGGGGGACAGGGGGGCATACGCAGTATTTT.